The text below deals with one TCR beta chain. Using its own MiXCR run on the 5' RACE reads, TCRdb lists one record per CDR3 protein. Of hundreds of thousands of distinct CDR3 sequences listed, around a sixth are singletons. Deletions cut 4 bases from V and 1 base from J, with 17 bases between. This CDR3 is built from 16 residues. The sample is drawn from a study of T cells after yellow fever vaccination. The material sequenced was PBMCs, taken 4 to 5 days after the first yellow fever vaccination. This clonotype was sampled from a man in his late teens or twenties who received the YFV17D yellow fever vaccine. The J gene is TRBJ2-7, the V gene TRBV12-3 or TRBV12-4; unclear D gene. The CDR3 spells CASSSLVRPKSYEQYF. The CDR3 coding sequence is TGTGCCAGCAGTTCCCTCGTCAGACCGAAGTCCTACGAGCAGTACTTC.